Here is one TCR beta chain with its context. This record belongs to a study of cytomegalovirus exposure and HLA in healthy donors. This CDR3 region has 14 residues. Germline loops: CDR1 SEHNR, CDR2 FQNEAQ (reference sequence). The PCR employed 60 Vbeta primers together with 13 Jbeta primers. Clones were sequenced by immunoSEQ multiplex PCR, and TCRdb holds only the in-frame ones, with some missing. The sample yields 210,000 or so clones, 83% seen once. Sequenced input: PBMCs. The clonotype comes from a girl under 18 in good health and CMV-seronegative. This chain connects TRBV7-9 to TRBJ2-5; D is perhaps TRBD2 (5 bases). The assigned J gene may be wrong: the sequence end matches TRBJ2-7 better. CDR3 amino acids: CASSPIIEGYEQYF. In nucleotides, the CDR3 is TGTGCCAGCAGCCCCATTATCGAGGGCTACGAGCAGTACTTC.